The 27 T cell receptor beta chains below come from one sample, sequenced in a study of blood T cells in healthy people across ages. With a J-beta primer mix and a sample-barcoded 5' primer, a second PCR ran roughly 6 to 11 cycles. Each CDR3 protein gets one entry after TCRdb re-called the 5' RACE reads with MiXCR. The data contain roughly 680,000 distinct CDR3 sequences, around 50% of them singletons. Sequenced material: blood. These receptors all come from a woman aged 80 or over in good health.

Turning to this clonotype: A much larger clone lies one base from this, so it may be a read error. This chain uses TRBV20-1 with TRBJ2-7, with D tentatively TRBD1 (6 bases). V lost 6 bases, J lost 2 bases, and 11 bases lay in between. Germline lookup yields CDR1 DFQATT and CDR2 SNEGSKA (reference sequence). The CDR3 extends over 12 amino acids. CDR3 in DNA: TGCAGTGCCCGGACAGAGCCCTACGAGCAGTACTTC. Its translation: CSARTEPYEQYF.

As for this clonotype: The junction departs from the called germline gene at one end, perhaps through a read error. The rearrangement links TRBV6-5 to TRBJ2-5, with TRBD2 as a possible D gene (6 bases). Per the germline V gene, CDR1 is MNHEY and CDR2 is SVGAGI. The CDR3 spans 13 residues. CDR3 sequence reads: CASSRPGGAGLYF. In nucleotides, the CDR3 is TGCGCCAGCAGTCGCCCCGGAGGGGCGGGTCTGTACTTC.

J is TRBJ2-5 and V is TRBV5-5; 8 bases line up with TRBD2. The end of the DNA aligns better with TRBJ2-7, so the J call may be wrong. CDR1 and CDR2 from the germline V gene are SGHKS and YYEKEE (reference sequence). There are 14 residues in the CDR3. CDR3 in amino acids: CASSLVGGAYEQYF. As DNA, the CDR3 is TGTGCCAGCAGCTTGGTCGGGGGGGCCTACGAGCAGTACTTC.

In this sample, this clonotype turned up many times. V and J are TRBV28 and TRBJ2-7; 8 nucleotides match TRBD2. Germline values: CDR1 MDHEN, CDR2 SYDVKM. Trimming at V came to 5 bases and at J to 3 bases, leaving 3 bases not matched to a gene. This CDR3 is built from 13 residues. CDR3 protein: CASSRTSIYEQYF. CDR3 coding DNA: TGTGCCAGCAGTCGGACTAGCATCTACGAGCAGTACTTC.

The chain links TRBV18 to TRBJ2-2; 7 bases are shared with TRBD1. This CDR3 comprises 16 residues. J was trimmed by 4 bases and V by 3 bases; bases with no gene match: 8. Germline loops: CDR1 KGHSH, CDR2 LQKENI. CDR3 nucleotide sequence: TGTGCCAGCTCACCTACCGGACAGGCGGGCACCGGGGAGCTGTTTTTT. As protein: CASSPTGQAGTGELFF.

The V and J genes are TRBV6-5 and TRBJ1-4, with D unresolved. The V end was cut by 6 bases, the J end by 3 bases, with 11 bases between. The CDR3 extends over 14 amino acids. The germline CDR1 and CDR2 sequences are MNHEY and SVGAGI. The CDR3 DNA sequence: TGTGCCAGCAGACGGACGGCTTCTAATGAAAAACTGTTTTTT. This gives the protein CASRRTASNEKLFF.

The rearrangement uses TRBV11-1 and TRBJ2-1; TRBD2 agrees at 8 bases. V shed 4 bases, J shed 5 bases, and the junction held 7 bases outside the gene matches. Per germline, CDR1 SGHAT and CDR2 FQDESV (reference sequence). CDR3 size: 15 residues. Written as DNA, the CDR3 is TGTGCCAGCAGCTCCGGACTAGCTGTGAACAATGAGCAGTTCTTC. Translation gives CASSSGLAVNNEQFF.

This clonotype was recorded many times. The chain carries TRBV3-1 and TRBJ2-5; the match to TRBD1 covers 8 bases. The junction had 11 bases not matched to a gene; V was cut back by 3 bases and J by 11 bases. The germline gives CDR1 LGHDT, CDR2 YNNKEL (reference sequence). This CDR3 spans 14 amino acids. CDR3 residues: CASSQGPGQEKQYF. The CDR3 DNA sequence: TGTGCCAGCAGCCAGGGTCCGGGACAGGAAAAGCAGTACTTC.

This clonotype showed up just once. CDR3 sequence (DNA): TGTGCCAGCAGCTTAGAGGGGGGCGCGAAGAATGAGCAGTTCTTC. As protein: CASSLEGGAKNEQFF. V is TRBV7-7 and J is TRBJ2-1; TRBD1 or TRBD2 may be the D gene (6 bases each). V gave up 1 base and J gave up 7 bases, with 14 bases separating them. The germline V gene encodes CDR1 SSHAT and CDR2 FNYEAQ (reference sequence). This CDR3 spans 15 amino acids.

Many counts were recorded for this clonotype. The chain combines TRBV2 with TRBJ2-5, with D unresolved. CDR1 is SNHLY, CDR2 FYNNEI, per germline. This CDR3 region has 13 residues. V lost 6 bases and J lost 5, with 13 bases in between. This CDR3 reads CASSAFTQETQYF. CDR3 DNA sequence: TGTGCCAGCAGCGCCTTCACGCAGGAGACCCAGTACTTC.

This chain joins TRBV13 and TRBJ1-2; possibly TRBD1 for D (5 bases). The CDR3 totals 16 residues. Looked up from germline, CDR1 is PRHDT and CDR2 is FYEKMQ (reference sequence). V lost 2 bases and J 4 bases, leaving 17 bases between the germline ends. The CDR3 here is CASSLRGDRKSYGYTF. The CDR3 DNA reads as TGTGCCAGCAGCTTAAGGGGCGACAGAAAAAGCTATGGCTACACCTTC.

A note on this clonotype: A much larger clone sits a single nucleotide away, making a read error possible. This rearrangement joins TRBV4-2 to TRBJ2-7, with D perhaps TRBD1 or TRBD2 (5 bases each). This CDR3 spans 16 amino acids. Germline CDR1 reads LGHNA; CDR2 reads YNFKEQ. The CDR3, as DNA: TGTGTCAGCAGCCGAAACCTGCGTGGGGGCTCCTACGAGCAGTACTTC. Translation: CVSSRNLRGGSYEQYF.

A few counts support this clonotype. J is TRBJ2-3 and V is TRBV6-6, with 7 nucleotides matching TRBD1. CDR3 length: 13 amino acids. The V gene end was trimmed by 8 bases and the J gene end by 0 bases; junction bases not matched to a gene: 2. In germline, CDR1 is MNHNY, CDR2 SVGAGI (reference sequence). This CDR3 is CASGTASTDTQYF. The CDR3 DNA reads TGTGCCAGCGGGACAGCTAGCACAGATACGCAGTATTTT.

The J gene is TRBJ2-6, the V gene TRBV4-2; no definite D call. CDR3 length: 15 residues. With 4 bases removed from V and 2 bases from J, the gap between germline ends came to 9 bases. The germline V gene has CDR1 LGHNA and CDR2 YNFKEQ. The CDR3 nucleotides are TGTGCCAGCAGCCCAAGTGGCACTGGGGCCAACGTCCTGACTTTC. Encoded protein: CASSPSGTGANVLTF.

This clonotype was counted only a few times. The chain employs TRBV5-1 and TRBJ2-2; 8 bases are a match to TRBD1. The length of the CDR3 is 17 residues. Looked up from germline, CDR1 is SGHRS and CDR2 is YFSETQ. J lost 1 base, V lost 7 bases, and 12 bases had no gene match. The CDR3 reads CASGPGDRTLNTGELFF. In DNA form, the CDR3 reads TGCGCCAGCGGGCCGGGGGACAGGACTTTGAACACCGGGGAGCTGTTTTTT. Complete variable domain (other parts from reference TRBV5-1 and TRBJ2-2): KAGVTQTPRYLIKTRGQQVTLSCSPISGHRSVSWYQQTPGQGLQFLFEYFSETQRNKGNFPGRFSGRQFSNSRSEMNVSTLELGDSALYLCASGPGDRTLNTGELFFGEGSRLTVL.

The rearrangement links TRBV10-3 to TRBJ2-3, with D unclear. This CDR3 comprises 14 residues. Germline V lookup: CDR1 ENHRY, CDR2 SYGVKD. V was clipped by 11 bases and J by 0 bases, with 15 bases between them. Here the CDR3 reads CAVAPASSTDTQYF. CDR3 nucleotides: TGTGCCGTGGCGCCGGCCTCTAGCACAGATACGCAGTATTTT.

This clonotype was seen many times. The chain links TRBV5-1 to TRBJ1-6, with TRBD1 as a possible D gene (5 bases). V was trimmed by 4 bases and J by 4 bases, leaving 15 bases between them. CDR1 SGHRS and CDR2 YFSETQ come from the germline V gene. The CDR3 has 16 residues. The chain's CDR3 is CASSSRRGEYNSPLHF. The CDR3 DNA reads TGCGCCAGCAGCAGTCGGCGGGGGGAATATAATTCACCCCTCCACTTT.

This clonotype was counted many times. This chain links TRBV12-3 or TRBV12-4 with TRBJ2-1; TRBD2 agrees at 13 bases. This CDR3 has 18 residues. V was clipped by 1 base and J by 5 bases; unmatched bases: 8. CDR3 region: CASSLDRTGTSGNNEQFF. CDR3 DNA: TGTGCCAGCAGTTTAGATCGAACCGGGACTAGCGGGAACAATGAGCAGTTCTTC.

The rearrangement uses TRBV15 and TRBJ2-7, with D tentatively TRBD1 or TRBD2 (5 bases each). The DNA end lines up better with TRBJ2-5; the J call may be wrong. Germline loops: CDR1 LNHNV, CDR2 YYDKDF (reference sequence). The CDR3 runs to 15 residues. Here the CDR3 DNA reads TGTGCCACCAGCAGAGAGAGGGGAGCGTACGAGACCCAGTACTTC. Translation: CATSRERGAYETQYF.

The chain couples TRBV29-1 to TRBJ2-1; 12 bases align to TRBD2. The J segment lost 8 bases and the V segment lost 6 bases, leaving 8 bases of the junction unmatched. The CDR3 has 14 residues. Germline V CDR1 and CDR2: SQVTM, ANQGSEA. The CDR3 here is CSVILAGGGDEQFF. DNA for the CDR3: TGCAGCGTGATACTAGCGGGGGGAGGGGATGAGCAGTTCTTC.

Points on this clonotype: Being one base from a much bigger clone, this may be a read error. This chain links TRBV12-3 or TRBV12-4 with TRBJ2-6; no definite D call. This CDR3 has 13 residues. This CDR3 is CASSFSEANILTF. The DNA of the CDR3 is TGTGCCAGCAGTTTTAGTGAGGCCAACATCCTGACTTTC.

The rearrangement uses TRBV20-1 and TRBJ2-3; 7 bases match TRBD2. The V and J ends lost 0 bases and 0 bases, in that order; junction bases with no gene match: 3. The CDR3 totals 15 residues. Germline V gene sequence: CDR1 DFQATT, CDR2 SNEGSKA (reference sequence). The CDR3 is CSARESGISTDTQYF. The DNA of the CDR3 is TGCAGTGCTAGAGAGAGCGGGATTAGCACAGATACGCAGTATTTT.

The CDR3 loop is CAISESGLEGNIQYF. The CDR3 DNA reads as TGTGCCATCAGTGAGTCGGGACTAGAGGGGAACATTCAGTACTTC. This chain links TRBV10-3 with TRBJ2-4; 8 bases align to TRBD2. In germline, CDR1 is ENHRY, CDR2 SYGVKD. This CDR3 is 15 amino acids long. V shed 0 bases and J 7 bases; nucleotides not matched to a gene: 5.

This clonotype was counted ten times or more. Mismatch with germline at one junction end may stem from a read error. In DNA, the CDR3 is TGTGCCAGCAGATACTCTGGCGGGGTCGACAATGAGCAGTTCTTC. It is translated as CASRYSGGVDNEQFF. The chain uses TRBV6-6 and TRBJ2-1; D might be TRBD2 (6 bases). Germline CDR1 MNHNY, CDR2 SVGAGI (reference sequence). The CDR3 covers 15 residues.

This chain links TRBV7-2 with TRBJ2-3, with D uncertain. Germline lookup yields CDR1 SGHTA and CDR2 FQGNSA. Trimming removed 0 bases from V and 6 bases from J, with 13 bases in between. This CDR3 is built from 15 residues. This CDR3 reads CASSLAGDSWDTQYF. The CDR3 coding sequence is TGTGCCAGCAGCTTAGCGGGCGACTCTTGGGATACGCAGTATTTT.

This clonotype has a handful of counts. This rearrangement joins TRBV9 to TRBJ2-3; D is unclear. Trimming removed 0 bases from V and 2 bases from J, with 13 bases in between. Germline V gene sequence: CDR1 SGDLS, CDR2 YYNGEE. The CDR3 sequence is 16 residues long. In DNA form, the CDR3 reads TGTGCCAGCAGCGTAGATCTTAGCCGTTTCACAGATACGCAGTATTTT. Translated: CASSVDLSRFTDTQYF.

This clonotype was counted many times. The DNA of the CDR3 is TGTGCCAGCAGCGTAGACCTAGGCTCCTACGAGCAGTACTTC. Translated, it gives CASSVDLGSYEQYF. The rearrangement links TRBV9 to TRBJ2-7; no definite D call. The CDR3 contains 14 residues. Trimming removed 0 bases from V and 0 bases from J, with 7 bases in between. CDR1 and CDR2 (germline): SGDLS, YYNGEE.